The 10 T cell receptor beta chains reported below all come from one sample, sequenced in a study of blood T cell repertoires in COVID-19. Clones were sequenced by immunoSEQ multiplex PCR, and TCRdb holds only the in-frame ones, with some missing. The sample has about 260,000 clones; 85% to 90% are singletons. The sequencing input was peripheral blood. These TCRs come from a woman between 40 and 55 years old with acute or convalescent COVID-19.

The chain recombines TRBV7-7 with TRBJ2-3, with 16 bases aligning to TRBD2. This CDR3 spans 19 amino acids. Germline CDR1 SSHAT, CDR2 FNYEAQ (reference sequence). V gave up 5 bases and J gave up 0 bases; unmatched junction bases: 8. In DNA, the CDR3 is TGTGCCAGCAGCGCGGGACTAGCGGGGGGGCCGAAAAGCACAGATACGCAGTATTTT. Its protein product is CASSAGLAGGPKSTDTQYF.

This clone appeared a few times. The J gene is TRBJ1-3, the V gene TRBV2; maybe TRBD1 (5 bases). Germline values: CDR1 SNHLY, CDR2 FYNNEI. V was pared by 7 bases and J by 4 bases, with 11 bases between. This CDR3 comprises 13 residues. CDR3 nucleotide sequence: TGTGCCAGCAAACAAGGGGCCGGAAACACCATATATTTT. Translating it yields CASKQGAGNTIYF.

V and J are TRBV29-1 and TRBJ2-5, with D perhaps TRBD2 (6 bases). Trimming took off 5 bases at V and 4 bases at J, with 23 bases between the two ends. Germline V gene lookup returns CDR1 SQVTM and CDR2 ANQGSEA. The CDR3 is 16 amino acids. CDR3 nucleotides: TGCAGCGTTACGGGACTCACCTCTGTTTTATTAGAGACCCAGTACTTC. It yields the protein CSVTGLTSVLLETQYF.

The chain is built from TRBV9 and TRBJ1-4; D remains ambiguous. Germline-derived CDR1 and CDR2 are SGDLS and YYNGEE. The CDR3 extends over 15 amino acids. The germline V and J ends were trimmed by 4 bases and 6 bases, with 16 bases remaining between them. Here the CDR3 DNA reads TGTGCCAGCAGCCTCGACGCGGGGAGGCATGAAAAACTGTTTTTT. Amino acid sequence: CASSLDAGRHEKLFF.

The chain is built from TRBV19 and TRBJ2-2; D unclear. Germline V gene data show CDR1 as LNHDA and CDR2 as SQIVND (reference sequence). V lost 5 bases to trimming and J lost 6 bases, with 19 bases between them. The CDR3 loop spans 16 amino acids. The DNA for the CDR3 is TGTGCCAGTAGTTATCCGTCGAGACGCCGGGCCGGGGAGCTGTTTTTT. This encodes CASSYPSRRRAGELFF.

The chain employs TRBV12-5 and TRBJ1-6; the D gene is possibly TRBD1 (5 bases). Germline V gene data show CDR1 as LGHNT and CDR2 as FRNRAP. This CDR3 has 16 amino acids. V was pared by 1 base and J by 0 bases, with 7 bases between. The CDR3: CASGLGQSSYNSPLHF. The CDR3 DNA follows: TGTGCTAGTGGTTTGGGACAGAGCTCCTATAATTCACCCCTCCACTTT.

The gene calls are TRBV25-1 and TRBJ2-5, with 7 positions matching TRBD2. The junction had 13 bases not matched to a gene; V was cut back by 7 bases and J by 5 bases. This CDR3 comprises 15 residues. Germline CDR1 MGHDK, CDR2 SYGVNS. Here the CDR3 DNA reads TGTGCCAGCAAACCTTGGAGCGGGGAGGGGGAGACCCAGTACTTC. The encoded protein is CASKPWSGEGETQYF.

This clone showed up just once. Here the CDR3 DNA reads TGCGCCAGCAGAGCGGGAGCCCTCCAAGAGACCCAGTACTTC. Its translation: CASRAGALQETQYF. This chain uses TRBV5-1 with TRBJ2-5; 8 bases align to TRBD2. Germline V gives CDR1 SGHRS, CDR2 YFSETQ. CDR3 length: 14 amino acids. V shed 5 bases, J shed 1 base, and the junction held 4 bases outside the gene matches.

This clone was recorded once. This sequence joins TRBV15 and TRBJ1-1, with D uncertain. V lost 8 bases to trimming and J lost 5 bases, with 21 bases between them. Per germline, CDR1 LNHNV and CDR2 YYDKDF (reference sequence). The CDR3 runs to 15 residues. The CDR3 DNA sequence: TGTGCCACCCACCTGGGCGGGGAAGGGTGGACTGAAGCTTTCTTT. The encoded protein is CATHLGGEGWTEAFF.

This clone was detected once. This rearrangement joins TRBV21-1 to TRBJ2-7; the table names TRBD1, a call not compared with the DNA. TRBV21-1 represents a pseudogene. The CDR3 totals 15 residues. Here the CDR3 DNA reads TGTGCCAGCAGCACCGACAGGGACAGGGGGTACGAGCAGTACGTC. Translation gives CASSTDRDRGYEQYV.